The clone carrying this T cell receptor (beta chain) has just a few counts. Antigen unknown. The CDR3 is 18 residues long. Unmatched junction bases numbered 8, after V lost 1 base and J lost 0 bases. Germline loops: CDR1 LNHNV, CDR2 YYDKDF (reference sequence). By quantitative 5'-RACE with molecular barcodes, the TCR beta libraries were made. TCRdb reanalysed the 5' RACE reads using MiXCR and keeps one entry per CDR3 protein. The data hold approximately 540,000 distinct CDR3 sequences, with roughly 12% observed a single time. These data come from a study of CD8 T cells in ankylosing spondylitis. Broader study findings: One TCR beta motif, made up of under ten highly homologous variants, appeared characteristic of ankylosing spondylitis blood. Disease-linked clones were reportedly significantly enriched in matched ankylosing spondylitis synovial fluid.

Sequencing was performed on blood, either unsorted or a sorted T cell fraction (not recorded which). The receptor comes from a male donor with ankylosing spondylitis. The rearrangement uses TRBV15 and TRBJ1-4; 7 bases match TRBD1. CDR3 region: CATSRGGTAYATNEKLFF. CDR3 sequence (DNA): TGTGCCACCAGCAGAGGAGGGACAGCGTACGCAACTAATGAAAAACTGTTTTTT.